This is a list of T cell receptor beta chains from one sample in a study of shared T cell receptors in the human thymus. Some clones are missing from TCRdb's copy, which holds only in-frame ones; the method was immunoSEQ multiplex PCR. The sample shows hundreds of thousands of clones, approximately 88% of them seen only once. The data also belong to a second study, concerning human thymus T cells.

The sample comprised thymocytes. The receptors shown here come from a boy younger than two with a congenital heart defect. Both conserved end residues are part of each CDR3. A D gene is named only where the DNA matches it firmly. Size tells how often a clone was seen (once, few, many) or the class of an expanded clone, and some rows leave it out.

size: few; D: TRBD1; V: TRBV6-5; J: TRBJ2-7; DNA: TGTGCCAGCAGTTACCGGGGACAGGGTTACAACGAGCAGTACTTC; CDR3: CASSYRGQGYNEQYF
size: NA; D: NA; V: TRBV7-2; J: TRBJ2-2; DNA: TGTGCCAGCAGCTTACCAGGACTGACCGGGGAGCTGTTTTTT; CDR3: CASSLPGLTGELFF
size: NA; D: TRBD2; V: TRBV7-2; J: TRBJ2-3; DNA: TGTGCCAGCAGCGGAGGGACTAGCGGGGAGCCTCTTCGAGGAGATACGCAGTATTTT; CDR3: CASSGGTSGEPLRGDTQYF
size: NA; D: NA; V: TRBV2; J: TRBJ1-5; DNA: TGTGCCAGCCGAAACACCCTCGACTCCGCCGCGGTTCAGCCCCAGCATTTT; CDR3: CASRNTLDSAAVQPQHF
size: few; D: NA; V: TRBV14; J: TRBJ2-1; DNA: TGTGCCAGCAGCCAGCGGAACAATGAGCAGTTCTTC; CDR3: CASSQRNNEQFF
size: NA; D: TRBD2; V: TRBV7-9; J: TRBJ2-1; DNA: TGTGCCAGCAGCTTTGGAGGGACTAGCGGGCGAGATGAGCAGTTCTTC; CDR3: CASSFGGTSGRDEQFF
size: NA; D: TRBD2; V: TRBV4-2; J: TRBJ2-7; DNA: TGTGCCAGCAGCCAAGTCACTAGCGGTTCCTACGAGCAGTACTTC; CDR3: CASSQVTSGSYEQYF
size: NA; D: NA; V: TRBV7-8; J: TRBJ1-2; DNA: TGTGCCAGCAGCTTAAGAAAGGGACACCCTAACTATGGCTACACCTTC; CDR3: CASSLRKGHPNYGYTF
size: NA; D: NA; V: TRBV9; J: TRBJ2-1; DNA: TGTGCCAGCAGCGTAGAAGCGGTGAGCTCCTACAATGAGCAGTTCTTC; CDR3: CASSVEAVSSYNEQFF
size: NA; D: NA; V: TRBV19; J: TRBJ1-1; DNA: TGTGCCAGTAGCCCCGGGACAACGAACGGTGAAGCTTTCTTT; CDR3: CASSPGTTNGEAFF
size: NA; D: NA; V: TRBV14; J: TRBJ1-3; DNA: TGTGCCAGCAGCCATGACAGGCCCGGAAACACCATATATTTT; CDR3: CASSHDRPGNTIYF
size: NA; D: NA; V: TRBV11-2; J: TRBJ2-7; DNA: TGTGCCAGCAGCCTACTCTACGAGCAGTACTTC; CDR3: CASSLLYEQYF
size: few; D: TRBD2; V: TRBV5-1; J: TRBJ2-2; DNA: TGCGCCAGCAGCCCGGTAGCGGGACCGAACACCGGGGAGCTGTTTTTT; CDR3: CASSPVAGPNTGELFF
size: NA; D: TRBD1; V: TRBV9; J: TRBJ2-5; DNA: TGTGCCAGCAGCGGACCAATACAGGGGGCGAAGACCCAGTACTTC; CDR3: CASSGPIQGAKTQYF
size: NA; D: TRBD1; V: TRBV7-8; J: TRBJ2-5; DNA: TGTGCCAGCAGCTTAGCGCGACGGGGACAGGGATGGGAGACCCAGTACTTC; CDR3: CASSLARRGQGWETQYF
size: few; D: NA; V: TRBV19; J: TRBJ1-5; DNA: TGTGCCAGTAGTATGGGTCGGGGGGTTCAGCCCCAGCATTTT; CDR3: CASSMGRGVQPQHF
size: NA; D: TRBD1; V: TRBV5-1; J: TRBJ2-7; DNA: TGCGCCAGCAGCTCCCGACAGGGGGCCTACGAGCAGTACTTC; CDR3: CASSSRQGAYEQYF
size: NA; D: NA; V: TRBV5-8; J: TRBJ1-2; DNA: TGTGCCACCACGGGGGGGCGAACCCACTATGGCTACACCTTC; CDR3: CATTGGRTHYGYTF
size: once; D: TRBD1; V: TRBV2; J: TRBJ2-7; DNA: TGTGCCAGCCTCTACTACCGGACAGGGGCGAGCGCCTACGAGCAGTACTTC; CDR3: CASLYYRTGASAYEQYF
size: NA; D: TRBD2; V: TRBV7-3; J: TRBJ2-1; DNA: TGTGCCAGCAGCTCAAATCCGGGACTAGCCAACTACAATGAGCAGTTCTTC; CDR3: CASSSNPGLANYNEQFF
size: NA; D: TRBD1; V: TRBV11-3; J: TRBJ1-2; DNA: TGTGCCAGCAGCTCGTCCCGGGACAGGGGGCTTAACTATGGCTACACCTTC; CDR3: CASSSSRDRGLNYGYTF
size: NA; D: NA; V: TRBV4-2; J: TRBJ2-2; DNA: TGTGCCAGCAGCCAAGATTCCGGGGGTGCGATTACCGGGGAGCTGTTTTTT; CDR3: CASSQDSGGAITGELFF
size: NA; D: NA; V: TRBV7-2; J: TRBJ1-2; DNA: TGTGCCAGCAGCTTAGACAAGGGGATCAGGGGCTACACCTTC; CDR3: CASSLDKGIRGYTF